Listed here are 19 T cell receptor beta chains from one sample, sequenced in a study of blood T cell repertoires in COVID-19. Repertoires were generated with immunoSEQ multiplex PCR, while TCRdb's copy carries only in-frame clones and drops some. The sample carries roughly 220,000 clones, around 84% recorded once. Sequenced input: PBMCs or T cells enriched from blood (not recorded which). The receptors originated from a man aged 25 to 40 with acute COVID-19.

The V call is TRBV18, the J call TRBJ1-6, with D possibly matching TRBD1 (5 bases). V was trimmed by 6 bases and J by 7 bases, leaving 13 bases between them. This CDR3 has 14 amino acids. From germline, CDR1 is KGHSH and CDR2 LQKENI. CDR3 sequence (DNA): TGTGCCAGCTCCCACGACAGTGAGAATTCACCCCTCCACTTT. Translating gives CASSHDSENSPLHF. Full variable domain (missing parts from reference TRBV18 and TRBJ1-6): NAGVMQNPRHLVRRRGQEARLRCSPMKGHSHVYWYRQLPEEGLKFMVYLQKENIIDESGMPKERFSAEFPKEGPSILRIQQVVRGDSAAYFCASSHDSENSPLHFGNGTRLTVT.

V is TRBV19 and J is TRBJ1-2; TRBD1 matches 8 bases. The CDR3 extends over 15 amino acids. Germline V gives CDR1 LNHDA, CDR2 SQIVND (reference sequence). The V gene end was trimmed by 5 bases and the J gene end by 8 bases; junction bases not matched to a gene: 13. In DNA form, the CDR3 reads TGTGCCAGTAGTGTCAGGGGGCTAGGCTCTGACGGCTACACCTTC. Residues: CASSVRGLGSDGYTF.

The V gene is TRBV5-1, the J gene TRBJ1-4, with a possible D match to TRBD1 (5 bases). Trimming cost V 1 base and J 5 bases, with 12 bases left between them. Germline CDR1 reads SGHRS; CDR2 reads YFSETQ. The CDR3 runs to 15 residues. The chain's CDR3 is CASSLNRFGNEKLFF. CDR3 coding DNA: TGCGCCAGCAGCTTGAACAGGTTTGGGAATGAAAAACTGTTTTTT.

In this sample, this clone turned up a few times. The chain carries TRBV4-2 and TRBJ2-1; D is unresolved. From germline, CDR1 is LGHNA and CDR2 YNFKEQ. The CDR3 has 13 amino acids. Trimming stripped 0 bases from V and 4 bases from J, with 4 bases between. CDR3 residues: CASSQDKYNEQFF. The CDR3 bases are TGTGCCAGCAGCCAAGACAAATACAATGAGCAGTTCTTC.

The table lists this clone with a few counts. The chain links TRBV12-5 to TRBJ1-5; no firm D call. CDR3 length equals 15 residues. Germline V gene sequence: CDR1 LGHNT, CDR2 FRNRAP. Trimming cost V 3 bases and J 0 bases, with 9 bases left between them. The CDR3 here is CASGLEVHSNQPQHF. The CDR3 DNA reads as TGTGCTAGTGGTTTAGAGGTTCATAGCAATCAGCCCCAGCATTTT.

The chain combines TRBV2 with TRBJ1-5; weak D call: TRBD1 (6 bases). The germline CDR1 and CDR2 sequences are SNHLY and FYNNEI. The CDR3 loop spans 15 amino acids. The ends were cut back, 0 bases at V and 6 bases at J, with 12 bases in the middle. CDR3 sequence reads: CASSEAGTSAQPQHF. The CDR3 DNA is TGTGCCAGCAGTGAAGCGGGGACATCTGCTCAGCCCCAGCATTTT.

This chain uses TRBV19 with TRBJ1-1, with 7 bases identical to TRBD1. Germline V gives CDR1 LNHDA, CDR2 SQIVND (reference sequence). The V and J ends lost 4 bases and 4 bases, in that order; junction bases with no gene match: 6. This CDR3 has 14 amino acids. The CDR3 nucleotides read TGTGCCAGTAGTACCACAGGGGTGAGCACTGAAGCTTTCTTT. Translation: CASSTTGVSTEAFF.

V is TRBV7-3 and J is TRBJ2-3, with no clear D. The V gene lost 3 bases and the J gene lost 5 bases, with 9 bases spanning the gap. CDR1 and CDR2 (germline): SGHTA, FQGTGA. There are 13 residues in the CDR3. DNA of the CDR3: TGTGCCAGCAGCTTCCTAGAACAAGATACGCAGTATTTT. It specifies CASSFLEQDTQYF.

This rearrangement joins TRBV11-2 to TRBJ2-3; a possible D gene is TRBD2 (6 bases). This CDR3 has 13 residues. Germline V gives CDR1 SGHAT, CDR2 FQNNGV. Trimming pared 5 bases from V and 5 bases from J, leaving 11 bases between. The CDR3 is CASSPGVIDTQYF. For the CDR3, the DNA is TGTGCCAGCAGCCCGGGGGTGATAGATACGCAGTATTTT.

The V gene is TRBV2, the J gene TRBJ2-7; a possible D gene is TRBD1 (6 bases). The length of the CDR3 is 13 residues. CDR1 is SNHLY and CDR2 is FYNNEI in the germline V gene. Trimming left V 2 bases short and J 3 bases short, with 8 bases between. CDR3 sequence reads: CASSEQGIYEQYF. The DNA of the CDR3 is TGTGCCAGCAGTGAACAGGGGATCTACGAGCAGTACTTC.

This sequence joins TRBV7-3 and TRBJ2-2, with 9 bases matching TRBD1. J lost 4 bases, V lost 5 bases, and 5 bases had no gene match. Looked up from germline, CDR1 is SGHTA and CDR2 is FQGTGA. The length of the CDR3 is 15 residues. As DNA, the CDR3 is TGTGCCAGCAGCGACGGGACAGGGACCACCGGGGAGCTGTTTTTT. Amino acid sequence: CASSDGTGTTGELFF.

The count of this clone is one. V and J are TRBV14 and TRBJ1-1, with D possibly matching TRBD1 (6 bases). The CDR3 sequence is 14 residues long. Germline V gene data show CDR1 as SGHDN and CDR2 as FVKESK. Trimming removed 2 bases from V and 1 base from J, with 8 bases in between. CDR3 DNA sequence: TGTGCCAGCAGCCAAAAGACAGGGAACACTGAAGCTTTCTTT. Its translation is CASSQKTGNTEAFF.

This chain uses TRBV5-6 with TRBJ1-2; a possible D gene is TRBD1 (5 bases). V lost 4 bases and J 2 bases, leaving 15 bases between the germline ends. Germline-derived CDR1 and CDR2 are SGHDT and YYEEEE. The CDR3 contains 15 residues. CDR3 DNA sequence: TGTGCCAGCAGCGAGGACATTCTACCAAACTATGGCTACACCTTC. It translates to CASSEDILPNYGYTF.

This clone was counted between two and nine times. The chain carries TRBV10-2 and TRBJ2-1; D not resolved. Germline CDR1 WSHSY, CDR2 SAAADI. This CDR3 has 11 amino acids. Trimming removed 7 bases from V and 9 bases from J, with 10 bases in between. CDR3 sequence: CASTISGEQFF. The DNA for the CDR3 is TGCGCCAGCACAATATCGGGTGAGCAGTTCTTC.

The V call is TRBV6-5, the J call TRBJ2-5, with TRBD2 matching 8 bases. The CDR3 runs 15 residues. In germline, CDR1 is MNHEY, CDR2 SVGAGI. Germline trimming cut 2 bases from V and 7 bases from J; bases unmatched to any gene: 9. Written as DNA, the CDR3 is TGTGCCAGCAGTTACGAGTCGGGGGGGCGGTTGACCCAGTACTTC. Translated: CASSYESGGRLTQYF.

This sequence joins TRBV28 and TRBJ1-2, with 7 bases matching TRBD1. Germline V CDR1 and CDR2: MDHEN, SYDVKM. CDR3 length: 13 residues. V shed 5 bases and J 8 bases; nucleotides not matched to a gene: 8. CDR3 region: CASSQQGFEGYTF. DNA for the CDR3: TGTGCCAGCAGTCAACAGGGGTTCGAGGGCTACACCTTC.

This chain uses TRBV10-3 with TRBJ1-1; TRBD1 matches 9 bases. Trimming removed 6 bases from V and 3 bases from J; junction bases left unmatched: 11. The CDR3 is made up of 16 amino acids. Germline V gives CDR1 ENHRY, CDR2 SYGVKD. As DNA, the CDR3 is TGTGCCATCAGCGCTGGGACAGGGAATGGGGACACTGAAGCTTTCTTT. Translating gives CAISAGTGNGDTEAFF.

The J gene is TRBJ1-1, the V gene TRBV28, with D possibly being TRBD1 (6 bases). CDR3 length: 15 residues. The ends were cut back, 6 bases at V and 1 base at J, with 15 bases in the middle. Germline V lookup: CDR1 MDHEN, CDR2 SYDVKM. The CDR3: CASSPVGAKNTEAFF. The CDR3 nucleotides read TGTGCCAGCAGCCCTGTGGGGGCGAAGAACACTGAAGCTTTCTTT.

This chain connects TRBV18 to TRBJ1-1; D is unclear. V shed 10 bases and J shed 6 bases, with 18 bases lying between them. Per the germline V gene, CDR1 is KGHSH and CDR2 is LQKENI. This CDR3 is 13 amino acids long. DNA of the CDR3: TGTGCCACCAAACGGGGTGGGCTTGCTGAAGCTTTCTTT. Translated: CATKRGGLAEAFF.